This paragraph reports one T cell receptor (beta chain). These data come from a study of control samples from healthy donors and cancer patients. Some clones are missing from TCRdb's copy, which holds only in-frame ones; the method was immunoSEQ multiplex PCR. The listing records approximately 190,000 clones. The sequence was collected from a woman aged 25-40 years in good health. The source material was blood.

The chain's CDR3 is CSGTSGDGYTF. DNA for the CDR3: TGCAGCGGCACCTCAGGAGATGGCTACACCTTC. The J gene is TRBJ1-2, the V gene TRBV29-1; D gene ambiguous. CDR1 SQVTM and CDR2 ANQGSEA come from the germline V gene. CDR3 length: 11 residues. V lost 7 bases, J lost 6 bases, and 12 bases lay in between.